Below are 6 T cell receptor beta chains sequenced from a single sample in a study of T cells after yellow fever vaccination. Each CDR3 protein is one row after TCRdb ran MiXCR on the 5' RACE reads. The top ten clones hold about 15% of a sample with some 350,000 distinct CDR3 sequences, about 6.2% of them seen once. Sequenced here: PBMCs, sampled 5 days after the yellow fever booster vaccination. The receptor source for this set is a man aged 25-45 years who received the YFV17D yellow fever vaccine.

This clonotype showed up just a few times. This chain links TRBV18 with TRBJ2-7; the D is unclear. The germline V and J ends were trimmed by 2 bases and 6 bases, with 14 bases remaining between them. The CDR3 length is 14 residues. Per the germline V gene, CDR1 is KGHSH and CDR2 is LQKENI. The CDR3 region has the DNA TGTGCCAGCTCACCATTTCGTGACTCCGGCGAGCAGTACTTC. The encoded protein is CASSPFRDSGEQYF.

The chain employs TRBV7-2 and TRBJ2-1; a possible D gene is TRBD2 (5 bases). The CDR3 sequence is 14 residues long. Per the germline V gene, CDR1 is SGHTA and CDR2 is FQGNSA. V lost 2 bases and J 8 bases, leaving 13 bases between the germline ends. CDR3 sequence: CASSLTLLADEQFF. The CDR3 coding sequence is TGTGCCAGCAGCTTAACCCTTCTAGCCGATGAGCAGTTCTTC.

Only a few counts were recorded for this clonotype. This chain uses TRBV10-3 with TRBJ2-1; D is possibly TRBD2 (6 bases). CDR1 and CDR2 from the germline V gene are ENHRY and SYGVKD. V shed 4 bases and J shed 5 bases, with 9 bases lying between them. The CDR3 is 13 amino acids. This chain's CDR3 is CAISVGTDNEQFF. CDR3 DNA: TGTGCCATCAGTGTCGGGACTGACAATGAGCAGTTCTTC.

This clonotype was seen more than once but under ten times. The rearrangement links TRBV20-1 to TRBJ2-5; tentatively, D is TRBD1 (6 bases). Trimming shortened V by 6 bases and J by 7 bases, and 18 bases separated the two germline ends. Germline CDR1 and CDR2: DFQATT and SNEGSKA (reference sequence). The CDR3 loop spans 13 amino acids. The CDR3 reads CSAPTGPPGTQYF. CDR3 DNA sequence: TGCAGTGCCCCGACAGGCCCCCCAGGGACCCAGTACTTC.

The chain joins TRBV30 to TRBJ2-7; 8 nucleotides match TRBD1. CDR3 size: 12 residues. J gave up 6 bases and V 4 bases, and 5 bases lay outside the gene matches. CDR1 is GTSNPN and CDR2 is SVGIG in the germline V gene (reference sequence). CDR3 DNA sequence: TGTGCCTGGACGACAGGGGCCATCGAGCAGTACTTC. Translation: CAWTTGAIEQYF.

The sample holds a few counts of this clonotype. This rearrangement joins TRBV4-2 to TRBJ1-3, with D perhaps matching TRBD1 (5 bases). Germline V gene sequence: CDR1 LGHNA, CDR2 YNFKEQ. V lost 2 bases, J lost 0 bases, and 14 bases lay in between. The CDR3 runs to 17 residues. The CDR3 protein is CASSQQLGGTSGNTIYF. The CDR3 DNA is TGTGCCAGCAGCCAACAACTCGGGGGGACCTCTGGAAACACCATATATTTT.